This record looks at one T cell receptor (beta chain) sequence and its context. Repertoires were generated with immunoSEQ multiplex PCR, while TCRdb's copy carries only in-frame clones and drops some. The sample includes fewer than 7,500 clones, 75% to 90% of them seen just once. This sample is part of a study of PD-1 and CTLA-4 blockade in melanoma. The ends were cut back, 6 bases at V and 6 bases at J, with 17 bases in the middle. Germline V gene sequence: CDR1 MNHNY, CDR2 SVGAGI (reference sequence). There are 14 residues in the CDR3. The chain has TRBV6-6 and TRBJ1-1, with a tentative D call TRBD1 (5 bases). This material consisted of CD8+ T cells from peripheral blood, taken before anti-PD-1 treatment. The TCR was taken from a human donor with melanoma. CDR3 sequence reads: CASSPTGAPPEAFF. CDR3 in DNA: TGTGCCAGCAGCCCCACTGGGGCACCTCCTGAAGCTTTCTTT.